This paragraph covers one T cell receptor beta chain sequence. These data come from a study of blood T cell repertoires in COVID-19. About the study: Samples of COVID-19 (acute and convalescent) were obtained from the United States, Italy and Spain. From T cells, B-cell-depleted T cells, or PBMCs came the material, which was cDNA or gDNA.

In the original workflow: Estimation of nucleated cell counts was performed using reference gene primer amplification. Clones were read by immunoSEQ multiplex PCR, and TCRdb kept only the in-frame ones, dropping some. From that table come the V and J calls and clone size; the DNA was used to work out D and trimming. The sample lists around 190,000 clones, about 80% occurring once. The CDR3 is 15 amino acids. Per germline, CDR1 KGHSY and CDR2 FQNENV. Trimming took 0 bases from V and 4 from J, leaving 7 bases between them. Sequenced: peripheral blood. The TCR sequence derives from a woman aged 45-60 years with active or convalescent COVID-19. The chain combines TRBV16 with TRBJ1-6; no reliable D call. CDR3 loop: CASSQSAQYNSPLHF. Here the CDR3 DNA reads TGTGCCAGCAGCCAATCGGCACAGTATAATTCACCCCTCCACTTT.